This T cell receptor (beta chain) came from a study of shared clonotypes between healthy human individuals. The CDR3 covers 13 residues. Germline V CDR1 and CDR2: GTSNPN, SVGIG (reference sequence). Trimming took 5 bases from V and 9 from J, leaving 19 bases between them. Profiling relied on immunoSEQ multiplex PCR, and the TCRdb table lists in-frame clones only, not all of them. In the table there are more than 2 million clones, approximately 96% of which are singletons. The gene calls are TRBV30 and TRBJ2-5; weak D call: TRBD1 (7 bases). Material for sequencing was naive CD4+ T cells sorted from blood. Subset meaning: CD45RA+ positively selected. The TCR was taken from a man aged 18 to 30 in good health. DNA of the CDR3: TGTGCCTGGTTTGGGGGGACAGTAGGGCCCCAGTACTTC. As protein: CAWFGGTVGPQYF.